The 26 T cell receptor beta chains reported below all come from one sample, sequenced in a study of blood T cell repertoires in COVID-19. Produced via immunoSEQ multiplex PCR; TCRdb's table is partial and in-frame only. The sample yields fewer than 250,000 clones, about 83% seen once. Sequencing was done on a sample of peripheral blood. Receptor source: a human donor in a cohort sampled during active COVID-19.

This clone appeared a few times. The chain carries TRBV5-5 and TRBJ1-5; D remains unclear. Germline CDR1 SGHKS, CDR2 YYEKEE (reference sequence). V dropped 0 bases and J dropped 5 bases, with 9 bases sitting between them. The CDR3 has 14 amino acids. The CDR3 DNA reads as TGTGCCAGCAGCTTGGCCGGAGCTTATCAGCCCCAGCATTTT. It yields the protein CASSLAGAYQPQHF. Complete variable domain (other parts from reference TRBV5-5 and TRBJ1-5): DAGVTQSPTHLIKTRGQQVTLRCSPISGHKSVSWYQQVLGQGPQFIFQYYEKEERGRGNFPDRFSARQFPNYSSELNVNALLLGDSALYLCASSLAGAYQPQHFGDGTRLSIL.

This chain connects TRBV6-5 to TRBJ1-5; D is ambiguous. V lost 4 bases, J lost 4 bases, and 14 bases lay in between. Germline V lookup: CDR1 MNHEY, CDR2 SVGAGI. The CDR3 loop spans 15 amino acids. This chain's CDR3 is CASSSQRAPNQPQHF. CDR3 DNA: TGTGCCAGCAGTTCTCAGCGAGCCCCTAATCAGCCCCAGCATTTT.

This chain links TRBV10-3 with TRBJ1-1, with D possibly TRBD1 on 5 matching bases. The CDR3 is 13 amino acids. The germline gives CDR1 ENHRY, CDR2 SYGVKD. Trimming left V 3 bases short and J 7 bases short, with 12 bases between. The CDR3 region has the DNA TGTGCCATCAGTGACAGGGTACCGGATGAAGCTTTCTTT. The encoded protein is CAISDRVPDEAFF.

The chain links TRBV18 to TRBJ2-1, with TRBD1 matching over 9 bases. V shed 5 bases and J 6 bases; nucleotides not matched to a gene: 5. There are 14 residues in the CDR3. The germline V gene encodes CDR1 KGHSH and CDR2 LQKENI. The CDR3 sequence: CASSEGQGGNEQFF. The CDR3 DNA is TGTGCCAGCTCAGAGGGACAGGGAGGCAATGAGCAGTTCTTC.

The chain employs TRBV4-2 and TRBJ1-3, with 7 bases matching TRBD1. V shed 0 bases, J shed 4 bases, and the junction held 6 bases outside the gene matches. The CDR3 consists of 16 residues. Germline V lookup: CDR1 LGHNA, CDR2 YNFKEQ. In DNA, the CDR3 is TGTGCCAGCAGCCAAGAGGAGGGGGCGCTCGGAAACACCATATATTTT. It encodes CASSQEEGALGNTIYF.

The J gene is TRBJ2-5, the V gene TRBV6-5; possibly TRBD1 for D (7 bases). The V end lost 0 bases, the J end lost 4 bases, and 15 bases lay between the germline ends. The CDR3 has 16 amino acids. Germline V gene data show CDR1 as MNHEY and CDR2 as SVGAGI. The CDR3 protein is CASSYSIGGGIETQYF. The CDR3 nucleotides are TGTGCCAGCAGTTACTCGATCGGAGGGGGCATAGAGACCCAGTACTTC.

The chain uses TRBV5-1 and TRBJ2-2, with D perhaps TRBD1 (6 bases). The CDR3 spans 16 residues. The V and J ends lost 5 bases and 1 base respectively, with 15 bases between them. CDR1 SGHRS and CDR2 YFSETQ come from the germline V gene. The CDR3 DNA sequence: TGCGCCAGCAGTTCTAACTTCAGGGGGAACACCGGGGAGCTGTTTTTT. Amino acids: CASSSNFRGNTGELFF.

This rearrangement joins TRBV3-1 (or the pseudogene TRBV3-2) to TRBJ1-1; 8 nucleotides line up with TRBD1. Trimming removed 5 bases from V and 6 bases from J; junction bases left unmatched: 8. The CDR3 extends over 14 amino acids. From germline, CDR1 is LGHDT and CDR2 YNNKEL (reference sequence). The chain's CDR3 is CASSNLDRDSEAFF. The CDR3 nucleotides read TGTGCCAGCAGCAACCTGGACAGGGACTCTGAAGCTTTCTTT.

Concerning this clone: This sample also contains other DNA sequences that code for the same CDR3. The chain uses TRBV5-1 and TRBJ2-5; no definite D call. Trimming left V 0 bases short and J 4 bases short, with 4 bases between. CDR3 length: 12 residues. The germline V gene has CDR1 SGHRS and CDR2 YFSETQ. Here the CDR3 reads CASSLAGETQYF. The DNA for the CDR3 is TGCGCCAGCAGCTTGGCCGGAGAGACCCAGTACTTC.

The chain has TRBV5-1 and TRBJ2-3; 15 bases are a match to TRBD2. The V gene end was trimmed by 4 bases and the J gene end by 4 bases; junction bases not matched to a gene: 7. Looked up from germline, CDR1 is SGHRS and CDR2 is YFSETQ. The CDR3 loop spans 17 amino acids. The CDR3 nucleotides are TGCGCCAGCAGCCTCGGACTAGCGGGAGGGCAGGCAGATACGCAGTATTTT. It codes for CASSLGLAGGQADTQYF.

The V call is TRBV29-1, the J call TRBJ2-3, with D possibly TRBD1 on 6 matching bases. Germline V CDR1 and CDR2: SQVTM, ANQGSEA. The CDR3 totals 14 residues. V lost 4 bases and J 0 bases, leaving 11 bases between the germline ends. The DNA for the CDR3 is TGCAGCGTTGCCGGGACACCCAGCACAGATACGCAGTATTTT. It is translated as CSVAGTPSTDTQYF.

The chain joins TRBV18 to TRBJ1-1; tentatively, D is TRBD1 (6 bases). Deletions cut 3 bases from V and 0 bases from J, with 11 bases between. The CDR3 runs to 15 residues. Germline lookup yields CDR1 KGHSH and CDR2 LQKENI. The CDR3 loop is CASSPRTDLNTEAFF. CDR3 nucleotides: TGTGCCAGCTCACCCCGGACAGATTTGAACACTGAAGCTTTCTTT.

The chain recombines TRBV5-1 with TRBJ2-7; D possibly corresponds to TRBD1 (6 bases). This CDR3 contains 16 residues. Germline CDR1 reads SGHRS; CDR2 reads YFSETQ. V was cut by 4 bases and J by 1 base, with 18 bases left in between. The CDR3 loop reads CASSPNTGTSSYEQYF. The CDR3 DNA reads as TGCGCCAGCAGCCCAAACACTGGGACATCATCCTACGAGCAGTACTTC.

This chain joins TRBV21-1 and TRBJ2-7; the table assigns TRBD2, which was not confirmed against the DNA. TRBV21-1 is recorded as a pseudogene. The CDR3 spans 16 residues. The CDR3 bases are TGTGCCAGCAGCAGCCCCGGGACTAGCGGCGTCTACGAGCAGTACTTC. Translation gives CASSSPGTSGVYEQYF.

V usage is TRBV28 and J usage is TRBJ2-2; a weak D match, TRBD1 (6 bases). The V gene lost 6 bases and the J gene lost 3 bases, with 11 bases spanning the gap. This CDR3 has 14 amino acids. Germline V gene lookup returns CDR1 MDHEN and CDR2 SYDVKM. The CDR3 protein is CASRPGQYTGELFF. The CDR3 DNA sequence: TGTGCCAGCAGGCCCGGACAGTACACCGGGGAGCTGTTTTTT.

This rearrangement joins TRBV19 to TRBJ2-5; 8 bases are shared with TRBD1. The J segment lost 5 bases and the V segment lost 3 bases, leaving 5 bases of the junction unmatched. CDR1 and CDR2 from the germline V gene are LNHDA and SQIVND (reference sequence). CDR3 length: 14 residues. The CDR3 reads CASSMAGGLETQYF. The CDR3 DNA reads as TGTGCCAGTAGTATGGCAGGGGGCCTTGAGACCCAGTACTTC.

This clone was detected a few times. V is TRBV7-8 and J is TRBJ1-3; TRBD1 matches at 8 bases. CDR1 and CDR2 (germline): SGHVS, FQNEAQ. CDR3 length: 15 amino acids. V lost 5 bases to trimming and J lost 4 bases; unmatched junction nucleotides: 7. The CDR3 reads CASSPQDREGNTIYF. CDR3 bases: TGTGCCAGCAGCCCTCAGGACAGGGAGGGAAACACCATATATTTT.

V usage is TRBV19 and J usage is TRBJ2-1, with D possibly being TRBD1 (5 bases). The germline V gene encodes CDR1 LNHDA and CDR2 SQIVND (reference sequence). The length of the CDR3 is 16 residues. V shed 5 bases and J shed 2 bases, with 16 bases lying between them. As DNA, the CDR3 is TGTGCCAGTAGTCCTTTGTTTATAGGGGCCTACAATGAGCAGTTCTTC. Translation gives CASSPLFIGAYNEQFF.

This chain links TRBV9 with TRBJ1-6, with 7 bases that match TRBD1. From germline, CDR1 is SGDLS and CDR2 YYNGEE. The CDR3 contains 14 residues. After removal of 4 bases from V and 8 bases from J, the junction contained 6 bases not matched to a gene. CDR3 in amino acids: CASSRDRVYSPLHF. DNA for the CDR3: TGTGCCAGCAGCCGTGACAGGGTTTATTCACCCCTCCACTTT.

The J gene is TRBJ2-5, the V gene TRBV18; maybe TRBD2 (5 bases). Germline V CDR1 and CDR2: KGHSH, LQKENI. Trimming left V 0 bases short and J 5 bases short, with 10 bases between. The CDR3 has 14 residues. The CDR3 here is CASSPPSRRETQYF. The CDR3 DNA is TGTGCCAGCTCACCACCGAGTAGGAGGGAGACCCAGTACTTC.

This CDR3 reads CASSHPQGTGELFF. The CDR3 DNA follows: TGCGCCAGCAGCCACCCACAGGGTACCGGGGAGCTGTTTTTT. The rearrangement links TRBV5-1 to TRBJ2-2; D perhaps matches TRBD1 (6 bases). Germline CDR1 reads SGHRS; CDR2 reads YFSETQ. V dropped 4 bases and J dropped 5 bases, with 12 bases sitting between them. CDR3 length: 14 amino acids.

V is TRBV29-1 and J is TRBJ2-3; D remains ambiguous. V lost 6 bases and J lost 2, with 15 bases in between. Per the germline V gene, CDR1 is SQVTM and CDR2 is ANQGSEA. The CDR3 extends over 14 amino acids. The CDR3 sequence: CSVCPLSFTDTQYF. The CDR3 DNA follows: TGCAGCGTGTGTCCACTATCTTTCACAGATACGCAGTATTTT.

The chain is built from TRBV25-1 and TRBJ1-1; D perhaps matches TRBD1 (5 bases). CDR3 length: 14 residues. Germline assignment: CDR1 MGHDK and CDR2 SYGVNS. The V gene lost 1 base and the J gene lost 5 bases, with 11 bases spanning the gap. This chain's CDR3 is CASSESLGETEAFF. CDR3 sequence (DNA): TGTGCCAGCAGTGAATCGTTAGGGGAAACTGAAGCTTTCTTT.

The chain has TRBV5-1 and TRBJ2-5; TRBD1 matches at 9 bases. The germline CDR1 and CDR2 sequences are SGHRS and YFSETQ. Trimming took 1 base from V and 5 from J; bases not matched to a gene: 9. This CDR3 is 16 amino acids long. The CDR3 sequence: CASSLTGGAERETQYF. Here the CDR3 DNA reads TGCGCCAGCAGCTTGACAGGGGGCGCGGAAAGGGAGACCCAGTACTTC.

The genes are TRBV5-1 and TRBJ2-7; D perhaps matches TRBD1 (6 bases). The CDR3 covers 14 residues. V dropped 7 bases and J dropped 2 bases, with 16 bases sitting between them. Germline assignment: CDR1 SGHRS and CDR2 YFSETQ. In DNA form, the CDR3 reads TGCGCCAGCGGGTACAGGGACGGACCCTACGAGCAGTACTTC. Translating gives CASGYRDGPYEQYF. The full variable domain, its missing parts supplied by reference TRBV5-1 and TRBJ2-7, is KAGVTQTPRYLIKTRGQQVTLSCSPISGHRSVSWYQQTPGQGLQFLFEYFSETQRNKGNFPGRFSGRQFSNSRSEMNVSTLELGDSALYLCASGYRDGPYEQYFGPGTRLTVT.

To note about this clone: Other nucleotide sequences in the sample specify the same CDR3. The chain joins TRBV18 to TRBJ1-1; D gene ambiguous. The germline gives CDR1 KGHSH, CDR2 LQKENI. With 3 bases removed from V and 3 bases from J, the gap between germline ends came to 8 bases. The CDR3 has 13 amino acids. The CDR3 loop is CASSPTSDTEAFF. CDR3 nucleotide sequence: TGTGCCAGCTCACCTACGAGTGACACTGAAGCTTTCTTT.